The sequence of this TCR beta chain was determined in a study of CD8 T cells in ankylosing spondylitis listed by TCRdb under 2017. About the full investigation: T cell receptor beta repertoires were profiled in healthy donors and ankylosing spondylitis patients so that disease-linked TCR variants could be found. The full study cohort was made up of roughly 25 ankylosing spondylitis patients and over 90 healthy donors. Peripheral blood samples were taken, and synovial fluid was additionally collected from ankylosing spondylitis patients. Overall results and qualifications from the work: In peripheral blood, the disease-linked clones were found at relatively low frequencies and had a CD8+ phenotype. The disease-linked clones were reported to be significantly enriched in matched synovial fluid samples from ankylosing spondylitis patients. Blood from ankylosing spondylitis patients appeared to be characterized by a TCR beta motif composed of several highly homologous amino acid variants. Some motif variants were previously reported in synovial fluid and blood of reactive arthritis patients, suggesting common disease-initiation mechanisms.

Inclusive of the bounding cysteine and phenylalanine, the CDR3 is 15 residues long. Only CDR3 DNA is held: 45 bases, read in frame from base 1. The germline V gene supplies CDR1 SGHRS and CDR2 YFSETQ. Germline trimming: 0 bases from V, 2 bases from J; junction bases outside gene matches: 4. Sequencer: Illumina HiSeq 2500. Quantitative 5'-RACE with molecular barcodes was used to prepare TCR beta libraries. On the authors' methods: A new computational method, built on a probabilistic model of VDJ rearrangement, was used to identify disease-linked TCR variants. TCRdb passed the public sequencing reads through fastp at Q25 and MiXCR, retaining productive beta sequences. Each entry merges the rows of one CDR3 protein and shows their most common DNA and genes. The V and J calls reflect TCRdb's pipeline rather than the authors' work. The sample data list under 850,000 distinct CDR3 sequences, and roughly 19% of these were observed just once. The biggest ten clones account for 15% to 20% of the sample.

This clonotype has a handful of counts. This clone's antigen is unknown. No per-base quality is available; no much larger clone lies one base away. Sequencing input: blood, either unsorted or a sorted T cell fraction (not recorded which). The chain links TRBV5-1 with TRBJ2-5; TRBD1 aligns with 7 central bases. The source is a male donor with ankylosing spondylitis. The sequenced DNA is TGCGCCAGCAGCTTGGAGGGGGCCTCACAAGAGACCCAGTACTTC. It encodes CASSLEGASQETQYF.